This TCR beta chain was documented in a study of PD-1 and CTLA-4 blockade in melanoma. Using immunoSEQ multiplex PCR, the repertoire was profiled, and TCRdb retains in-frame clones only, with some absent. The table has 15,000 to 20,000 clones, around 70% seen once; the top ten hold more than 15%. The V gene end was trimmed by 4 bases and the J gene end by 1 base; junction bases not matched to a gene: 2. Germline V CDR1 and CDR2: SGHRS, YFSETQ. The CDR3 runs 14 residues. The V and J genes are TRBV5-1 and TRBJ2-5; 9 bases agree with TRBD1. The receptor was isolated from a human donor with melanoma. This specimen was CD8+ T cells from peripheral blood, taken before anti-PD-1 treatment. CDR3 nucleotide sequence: TGCGCCAGCAGCGCGACAGGGGGCCAAGAGACCCAGTACTTC. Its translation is CASSATGGQETQYF.